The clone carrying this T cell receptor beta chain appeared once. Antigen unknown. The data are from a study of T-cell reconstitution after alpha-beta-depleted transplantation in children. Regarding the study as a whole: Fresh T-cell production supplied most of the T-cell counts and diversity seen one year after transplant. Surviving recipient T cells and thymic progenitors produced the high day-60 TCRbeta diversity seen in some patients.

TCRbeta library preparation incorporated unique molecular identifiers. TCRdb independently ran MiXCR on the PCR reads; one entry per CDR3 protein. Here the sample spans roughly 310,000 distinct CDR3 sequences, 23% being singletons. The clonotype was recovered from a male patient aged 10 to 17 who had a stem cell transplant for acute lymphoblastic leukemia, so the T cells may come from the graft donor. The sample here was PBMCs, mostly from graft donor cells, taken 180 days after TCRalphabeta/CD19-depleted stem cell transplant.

CDR3 in DNA: TGCAGTGCTAGAGATCGAATATTACAGTGGACGACTGAAGCTTTCTTT. This encodes CSARDRILQWTTEAFF. The chain employs TRBV20-1 and TRBJ1-1; D gene unclear. The CDR3 spans 16 residues. Trimming removed 0 bases from V and 5 bases from J, with 19 bases in between. Germline V gene lookup returns CDR1 DFQATT and CDR2 SNEGSKA (reference sequence).